These 14 T cell receptor beta chains originate from one sample sequenced in a study of blood T cell repertoires in COVID-19. Data came from immunoSEQ multiplex PCR; TCRdb stores just in-frame clones and leaves some out. The sample has 270,000 or so clones, approximately 86% seen once; the top ten hold about 3.4%. Sequencing was done on a sample of peripheral blood. The receptors here all came from a young woman with acute or convalescent COVID-19.

This rearrangement joins TRBV6-6 to TRBJ1-2; D unclear. CDR3 length equals 10 residues. The V end lost 6 bases, the J end lost 8 bases, and 7 bases lay between the germline ends. Germline CDR1 and CDR2: MNHNY and SVGAGI (reference sequence). The CDR3 region is CASSLSGYTF. The CDR3 DNA follows: TGTGCCAGCAGCCTGAGCGGCTACACCTTC.

The V call is TRBV28, the J call TRBJ1-5; D may be TRBD1 (6 bases). This CDR3 has 17 amino acids. The V and J ends lost 6 bases and 1 base respectively, with 19 bases between them. In germline, CDR1 is MDHEN, CDR2 SYDVKM. The CDR3 DNA reads as TGTGCCAGCAGCCTGTTTTCCTTGGGGGCCAGCAATCAGCCCCAGCATTTT. The encoded protein is CASSLFSLGASNQPQHF.

This chain links TRBV7-3 with TRBJ2-3; no reliable D call. V was cut by 5 bases and J by 4 bases, with 10 bases left in between. CDR3 length equals 13 residues. Germline V CDR1 and CDR2: SGHTA, FQGTGA. The CDR3 loop reads CASSQMGADTQYF. The CDR3 nucleotides are TGTGCCAGCAGCCAAATGGGCGCAGATACGCAGTATTTT.

Only a few counts were recorded for this clone. The V call is TRBV28, the J call TRBJ2-1; 7 nucleotides line up with TRBD2. The CDR3 covers 15 residues. Trimming at V came to 6 bases and at J to 0 bases, leaving 5 bases not matched to a gene. Germline CDR1 and CDR2: MDHEN and SYDVKM. CDR3 DNA: TGTGCCAGCAGGTGGACTAGGCTCTCCTACAATGAGCAGTTCTTC. This translates into CASRWTRLSYNEQFF.

The chain is built from TRBV6-2 or TRBV6-3 and TRBJ2-7; 7 bases agree with TRBD2. Germline V gene data show CDR1 as MNHEY and CDR2 as SVGEGT. With 4 bases clipped from V and 1 base from J, the junction kept 7 bases outside the gene matches. This CDR3 is built from 15 residues. CDR3 sequence (DNA): TGTGCCAGCAGTTCCGGTGGGGGAGGGTCCTACGAGCAGTACTTC. Protein: CASSSGGGGSYEQYF.

The J gene is TRBJ2-1, the V gene TRBV5-4, with TRBD1 as a possible D gene (6 bases). Germline values: CDR1 SGHNT, CDR2 YYREEE (reference sequence). The CDR3 loop spans 14 amino acids. V was clipped by 6 bases and J by 6 bases, with 16 bases between them. CDR3 nucleotide sequence: TGTGCCAGCACCCCCCAGCAAGGGGGCAATGAGCAGTTCTTC. Its translation: CASTPQQGGNEQFF.

The rearrangement links TRBV13 to TRBJ2-7, with D possibly matching TRBD1 (6 bases). The CDR3 is made up of 17 amino acids. Germline V gene lookup returns CDR1 PRHDT and CDR2 FYEKMQ (reference sequence). With 5 bases removed from V and 4 bases from J, the gap between germline ends came to 24 bases. This CDR3 is CASSTTQHPDSPYEQYF. In nucleotides, the CDR3 is TGTGCCAGCAGCACCACACAACACCCGGACAGCCCTTACGAGCAGTACTTC.

CDR3 protein: CASSLDQDRGAFF. The CDR3 coding sequence is TGTGCCAGCAGCCTAGATCAGGACAGGGGGGCTTTCTTT. The chain links TRBV7-9 to TRBJ1-1; 10 nucleotides align to TRBD1. With 5 bases clipped from V and 11 bases from J, the junction kept 8 bases outside the gene matches. The germline V gene encodes CDR1 SEHNR and CDR2 FQNEAQ (reference sequence). The CDR3 is made up of 13 amino acids.

CDR3 region: CASTRTGGPQHF. CDR3 nucleotides: TGTGCCAGCACCCGGACAGGGGGGCCCCAGCATTTT. The rearrangement uses TRBV6-5 and TRBJ1-5; 10 bases map to TRBD1. V lost 7 bases to trimming and J lost 9 bases; unmatched junction nucleotides: 3. This CDR3 is 12 amino acids long. Germline V gene data show CDR1 as MNHEY and CDR2 as SVGAGI.

CDR3 in amino acids: CASSLITGGGSNQPQHF. The CDR3 DNA follows: TGTGCCAGCAGTTTAATAACCGGGGGGGGGAGCAATCAGCCCCAGCATTTT. The J gene is TRBJ1-5, the V gene TRBV28; perhaps TRBD1 as D (5 bases). V lost 2 bases to trimming and J lost 1 base, with 15 bases between them. Germline CDR1 and CDR2: MDHEN and SYDVKM. The CDR3 loop spans 17 amino acids.

This clone showed up just once. At one boundary the junction diverges from the germline segment, which might be a read error. This sample also contains other DNA sequences that code for the same CDR3. This chain links TRBV4-3 with TRBJ1-2, with D perhaps TRBD1 (5 bases). The CDR3 is 14 amino acids. CDR1 is LGHNA, CDR2 YSLEER, per germline. CDR3 amino acids: CASSQEGRGYGYTF. DNA of the CDR3: TGCGCCAGCAGTCAAGAGGGGCGCGGATATGGCTACACCTTC.

The chain carries TRBV5-1 and TRBJ2-5, with 9 nucleotides matching TRBD2. The V and J ends lost 4 bases and 2 bases, in that order; junction bases with no gene match: 6. This CDR3 contains 15 residues. Germline CDR1 reads SGHRS; CDR2 reads YFSETQ. In DNA, the CDR3 is TGCGCCAGCAGCCGGTTAGCGGGAGATCAAGAGACCCAGTACTTC. This translates into CASSRLAGDQETQYF.

V gene TRBV13 combines with J gene TRBJ2-5, with 11 bases that match TRBD2. Trimming cost V 4 bases and J 4 bases; bases outside gene matches: 2. Looked up from germline, CDR1 is PRHDT and CDR2 is FYEKMQ (reference sequence). The CDR3 spans 14 residues. The CDR3 coding sequence is TGTGCCAGCAGCTACCTAGCGGGAGGAGAGACCCAGTACTTC. It translates to CASSYLAGGETQYF.

This clone has a handful of counts. In DNA form, the CDR3 reads TGTGCCAGTAGTACCGGGACCTACGAGCAGTACTTC. Residues: CASSTGTYEQYF. V gene TRBV19 combines with J gene TRBJ2-7; perhaps TRBD2 as D (5 bases). This CDR3 has 12 amino acids. CDR1 and CDR2 from the germline V gene are LNHDA and SQIVND (reference sequence). The germline V and J ends were trimmed by 4 bases and 2 bases, with 6 bases remaining between them. Complete variable domain (other parts from reference TRBV19 and TRBJ2-7): DGGITQSPKYLFRKEGQNVTLSCEQNLNHDAMYWYRQDPGQGLRLIYYSQIVNDFQKGDIAEGYSVSREKKESFPLTVTSAQKNPTAFYLCASSTGTYEQYFGPGTRLTVT.